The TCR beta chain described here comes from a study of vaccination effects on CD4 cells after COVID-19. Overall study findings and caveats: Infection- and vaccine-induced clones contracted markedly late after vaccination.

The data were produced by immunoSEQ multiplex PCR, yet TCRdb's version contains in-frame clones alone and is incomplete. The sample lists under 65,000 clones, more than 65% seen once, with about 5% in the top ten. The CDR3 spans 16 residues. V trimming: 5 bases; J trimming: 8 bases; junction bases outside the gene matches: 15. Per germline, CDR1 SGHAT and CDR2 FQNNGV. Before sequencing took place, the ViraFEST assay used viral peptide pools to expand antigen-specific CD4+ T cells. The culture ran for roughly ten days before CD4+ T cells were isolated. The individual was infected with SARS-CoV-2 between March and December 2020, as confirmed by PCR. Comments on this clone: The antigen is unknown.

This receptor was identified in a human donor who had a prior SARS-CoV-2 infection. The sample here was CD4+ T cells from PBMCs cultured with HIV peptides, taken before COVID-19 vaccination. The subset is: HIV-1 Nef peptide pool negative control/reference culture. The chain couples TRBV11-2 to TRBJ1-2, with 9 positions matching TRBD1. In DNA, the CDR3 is TGTGCCAGCAGCGGATTGAGATCGGGACAGGGTCAAGGCTACACCTTC. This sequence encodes CASSGLRSGQGQGYTF. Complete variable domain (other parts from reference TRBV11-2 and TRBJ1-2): EAGVAQSPRYKIIEKRQSVAFWCNPISGHATLYWYQQILGQGPKLLIQFQNNGVVDDSQLPKDRFSAERLKGVDSTLKIQPAKLEDSAVYLCASSGLRSGQGQGYTFGSGTRLTVV.